This TCR beta chain is from a study of cytomegalovirus exposure and HLA in healthy donors. Study at large: Among the approximately 400 genotyped donors, approximately 81% were placed in the Caucasian-associated ancestry cluster.

The PCR was carried out with 60 Vbeta primers and 13 Jbeta primers. Produced via immunoSEQ multiplex PCR; TCRdb's table is partial and in-frame only. The table has fewer than 140,000 clones, about two thirds seen once. A note on this clone: The antigen is unknown.

Whole-study findings and limits: Upon later analysis, HLA-associated TCR beta chains proved more clonally expanded than other, equally common chains. The analysis excluded some indistinguishable V segments, including TRBV6-2 and TRBV6-3.

Deletions cut 5 bases from V and 3 bases from J, with 14 bases between. Germline V gives CDR1 SNHLY, CDR2 FYNNEI. There are 14 residues in the CDR3. Source material: PBMCs. This TCR came from a boy between 10 and 17 years old in good health and CMV-seronegative. The chain is built from TRBV2 and TRBJ2-7; D is perhaps TRBD1 (5 bases). CDR3 region: CASSLESQGYEQYF. CDR3 DNA: TGTGCCAGCAGTCTTGAGAGCCAGGGCTACGAGCAGTACTTC.